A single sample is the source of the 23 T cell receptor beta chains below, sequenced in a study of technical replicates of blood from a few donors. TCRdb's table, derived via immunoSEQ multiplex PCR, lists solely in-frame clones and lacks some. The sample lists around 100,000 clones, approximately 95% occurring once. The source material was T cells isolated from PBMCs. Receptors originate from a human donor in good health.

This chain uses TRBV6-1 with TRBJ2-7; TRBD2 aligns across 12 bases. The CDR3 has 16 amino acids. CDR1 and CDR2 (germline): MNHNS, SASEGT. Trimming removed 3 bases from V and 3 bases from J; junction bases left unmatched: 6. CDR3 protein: CASSDLGLAGLYEQYF. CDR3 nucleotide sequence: TGTGCCAGCAGTGATCTTGGACTAGCGGGACTCTACGAGCAGTACTTC.

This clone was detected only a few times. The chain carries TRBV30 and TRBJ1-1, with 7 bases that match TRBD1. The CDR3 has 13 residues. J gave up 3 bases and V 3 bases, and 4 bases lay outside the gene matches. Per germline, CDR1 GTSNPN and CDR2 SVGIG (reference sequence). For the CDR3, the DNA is TGTGCCTGGAGCGAAACAGGGGACACTGAAGCTTTCTTT. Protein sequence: CAWSETGDTEAFF.

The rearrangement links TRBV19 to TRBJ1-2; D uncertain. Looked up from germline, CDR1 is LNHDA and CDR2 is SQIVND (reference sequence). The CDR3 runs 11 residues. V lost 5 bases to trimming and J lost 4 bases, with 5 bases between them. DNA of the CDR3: TGTGCCAGTAGTGAGGCCTATGGCTACACCTTC. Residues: CASSEAYGYTF.

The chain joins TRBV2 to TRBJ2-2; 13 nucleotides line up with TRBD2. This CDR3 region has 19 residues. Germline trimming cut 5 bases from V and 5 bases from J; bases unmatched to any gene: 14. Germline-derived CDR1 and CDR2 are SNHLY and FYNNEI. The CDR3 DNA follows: TGTGCCAGCAGTAGCACCGGGACTAGCGGGATTCTTATAACCGGGGAGCTGTTTTTT. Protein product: CASSSTGTSGILITGELFF.

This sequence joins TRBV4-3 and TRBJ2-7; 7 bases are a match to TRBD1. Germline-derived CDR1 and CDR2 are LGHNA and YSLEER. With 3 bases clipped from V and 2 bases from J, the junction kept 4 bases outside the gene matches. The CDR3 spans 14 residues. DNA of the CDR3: TGCGCCAGCAGCCACTTAACAGGGGCCTACGAGCAGTACTTC. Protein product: CASSHLTGAYEQYF.

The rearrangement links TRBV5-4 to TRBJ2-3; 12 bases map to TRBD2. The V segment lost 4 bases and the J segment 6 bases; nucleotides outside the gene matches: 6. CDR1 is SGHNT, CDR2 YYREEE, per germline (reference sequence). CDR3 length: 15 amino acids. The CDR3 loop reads CASSPSGTSGDTQYF. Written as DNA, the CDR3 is TGTGCCAGCAGCCCTTCCGGGACTAGCGGGGATACGCAGTATTTT. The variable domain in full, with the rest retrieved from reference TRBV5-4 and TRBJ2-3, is ETGVTQSPTHLIKTRGQQVTLRCSSQSGHNTVSWYQQALGQGPQFIFQYYREEENGRGNFPPRFSGLQFPNYSSELNVNALELDDSALYLCASSPSGTSGDTQYFGPGTRLTVL.

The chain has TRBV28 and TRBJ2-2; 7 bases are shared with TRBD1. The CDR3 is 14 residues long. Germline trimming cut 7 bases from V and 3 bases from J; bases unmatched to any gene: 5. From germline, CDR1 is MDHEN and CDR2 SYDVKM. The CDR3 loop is CASKTGIDTGELFF. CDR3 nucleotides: TGTGCCAGCAAGACAGGGATTGACACCGGGGAGCTGTTTTTT. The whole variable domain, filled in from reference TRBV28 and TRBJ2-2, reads DVKVTQSSRYLVKRTGEKVFLECVQDMDHENMFWYRQDPGLGLRLIYFSYDVKMKEKGDIPEGYSVSREKKERFSLILESASTNQTSMYLCASKTGIDTGELFFGEGSRLTVL.

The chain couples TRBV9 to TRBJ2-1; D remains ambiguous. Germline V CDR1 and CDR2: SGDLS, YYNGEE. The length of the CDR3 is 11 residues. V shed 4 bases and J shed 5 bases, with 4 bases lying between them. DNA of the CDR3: TGTGCCAGCAGCCCCGACAATGAGCAGTTCTTC. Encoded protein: CASSPDNEQFF.

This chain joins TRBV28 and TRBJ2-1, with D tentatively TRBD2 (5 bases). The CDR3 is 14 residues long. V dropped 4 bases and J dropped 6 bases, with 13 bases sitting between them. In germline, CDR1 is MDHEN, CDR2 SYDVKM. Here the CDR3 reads CASSSGIWSNEQFF. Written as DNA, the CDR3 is TGTGCCAGCAGTTCCGGGATTTGGTCCAATGAGCAGTTCTTC.

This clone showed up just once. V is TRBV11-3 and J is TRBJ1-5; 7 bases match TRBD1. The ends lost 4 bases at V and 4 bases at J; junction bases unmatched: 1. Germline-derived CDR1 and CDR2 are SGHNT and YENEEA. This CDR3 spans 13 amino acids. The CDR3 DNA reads TGTGCCAGCAGCTCGGACAGGAATCAGCCCCAGCATTTT. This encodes CASSSDRNQPQHF.

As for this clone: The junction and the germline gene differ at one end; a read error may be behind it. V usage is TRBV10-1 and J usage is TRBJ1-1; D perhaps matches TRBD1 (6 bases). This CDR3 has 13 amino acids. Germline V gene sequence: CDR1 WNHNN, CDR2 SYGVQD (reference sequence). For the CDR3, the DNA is TGCGCCAGCAGTGGGACAGCTAACAGTGAAGCTTTCTTT. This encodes CASSGTANSEAFF.

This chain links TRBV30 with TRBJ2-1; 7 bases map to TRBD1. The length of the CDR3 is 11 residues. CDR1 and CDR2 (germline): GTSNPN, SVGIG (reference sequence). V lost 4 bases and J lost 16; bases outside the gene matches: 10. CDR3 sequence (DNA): TGTGCCTGGACCTCCCGGGACAGACAATTCTTC. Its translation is CAWTSRDRQFF.

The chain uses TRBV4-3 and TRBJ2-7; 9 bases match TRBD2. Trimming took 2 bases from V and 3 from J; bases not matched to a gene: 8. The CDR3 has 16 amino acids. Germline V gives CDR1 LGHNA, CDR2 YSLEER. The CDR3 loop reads CASSQSPIAGDYEQYF. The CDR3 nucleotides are TGCGCCAGCAGCCAAAGCCCGATAGCGGGGGACTACGAGCAGTACTTC.

This chain's CDR3 is CASSPGQFSGNTIYF. The CDR3 DNA is TGTGCCAGCAGCCCAGGACAGTTCTCTGGAAACACCATATATTTT. The rearrangement joins TRBV9 to TRBJ1-3, with D possibly matching TRBD1 (6 bases). This CDR3 contains 15 residues. Germline loops: CDR1 SGDLS, CDR2 YYNGEE. The V end was cut by 4 bases, the J end by 0 bases, with 11 bases between.

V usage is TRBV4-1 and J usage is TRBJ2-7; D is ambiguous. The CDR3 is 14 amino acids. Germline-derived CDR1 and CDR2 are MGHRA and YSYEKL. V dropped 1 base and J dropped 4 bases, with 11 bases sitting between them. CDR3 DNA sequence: TGCGCCAGCAGCCAAGTAATTGCGGAATACGAGCAGTACTTC. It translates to CASSQVIAEYEQYF.

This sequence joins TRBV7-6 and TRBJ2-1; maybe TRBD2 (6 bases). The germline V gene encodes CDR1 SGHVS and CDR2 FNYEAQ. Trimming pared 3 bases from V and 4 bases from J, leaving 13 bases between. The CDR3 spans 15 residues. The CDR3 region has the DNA TGTGCCAGCAGCTTCGGGGGATTAAAGTACAATGAGCAGTTCTTC. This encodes CASSFGGLKYNEQFF.

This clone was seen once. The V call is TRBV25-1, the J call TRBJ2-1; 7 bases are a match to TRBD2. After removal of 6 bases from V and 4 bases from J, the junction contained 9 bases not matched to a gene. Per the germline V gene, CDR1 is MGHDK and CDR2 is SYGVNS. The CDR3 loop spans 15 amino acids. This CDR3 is CASRVGGRAYNEQFF. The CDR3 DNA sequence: TGTGCCAGCAGGGTGGGCGGGAGAGCGTACAATGAGCAGTTCTTC.

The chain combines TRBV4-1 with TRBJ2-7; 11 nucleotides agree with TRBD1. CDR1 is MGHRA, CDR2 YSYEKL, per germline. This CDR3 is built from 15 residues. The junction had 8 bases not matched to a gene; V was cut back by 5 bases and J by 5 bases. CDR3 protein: CASSSRTGGYDEQYF. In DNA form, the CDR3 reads TGCGCCAGCAGCTCCCGGACAGGGGGCTATGACGAGCAGTACTTC.

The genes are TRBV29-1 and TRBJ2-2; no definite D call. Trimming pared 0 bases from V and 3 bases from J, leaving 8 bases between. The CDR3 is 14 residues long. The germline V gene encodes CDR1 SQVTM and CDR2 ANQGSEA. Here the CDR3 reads CSVEDRQDTGELFF. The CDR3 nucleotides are TGCAGCGTTGAAGATCGTCAGGACACCGGGGAGCTGTTTTTT.

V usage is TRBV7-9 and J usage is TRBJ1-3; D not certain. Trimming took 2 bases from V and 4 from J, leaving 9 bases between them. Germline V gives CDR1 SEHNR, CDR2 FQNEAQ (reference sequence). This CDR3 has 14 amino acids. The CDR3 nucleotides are TGTGCCAGCAGCTTATCAGGCTCCGGAAACACCATATATTTT. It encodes CASSLSGSGNTIYF.

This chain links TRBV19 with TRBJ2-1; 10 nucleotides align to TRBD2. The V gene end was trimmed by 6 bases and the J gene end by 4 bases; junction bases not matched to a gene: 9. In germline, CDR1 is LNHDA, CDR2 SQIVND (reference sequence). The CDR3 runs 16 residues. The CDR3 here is CASRERTSGNYNEQFF. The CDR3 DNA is TGTGCCAGTAGGGAAAGGACTAGCGGAAATTACAATGAGCAGTTCTTC.

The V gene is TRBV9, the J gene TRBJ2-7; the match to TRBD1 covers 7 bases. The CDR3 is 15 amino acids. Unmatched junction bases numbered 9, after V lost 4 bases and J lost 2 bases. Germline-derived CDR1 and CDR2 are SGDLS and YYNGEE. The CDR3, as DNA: TGTGCCAGCAGCCCCTCCGGGACAGCTACCTACGAGCAGTACTTC. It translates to CASSPSGTATYEQYF.

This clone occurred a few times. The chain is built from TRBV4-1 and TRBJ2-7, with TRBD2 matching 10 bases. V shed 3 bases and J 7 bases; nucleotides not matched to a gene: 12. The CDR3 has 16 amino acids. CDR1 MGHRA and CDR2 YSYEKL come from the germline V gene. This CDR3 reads CASSQNPTAGGGEQYF. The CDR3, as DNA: TGCGCCAGCAGCCAGAACCCCACAGCGGGAGGGGGAGAGCAGTACTTC.